This TCR beta chain appears in the sequencing data of a study of beta chain features in type 1 diabetes. It was one heparinised blood draw, averaging about 120 mL, that each donor gave. With respect to this clone: What it binds is not known.

Study-level points and caveats: Here, the possible influence of HLA type (on TCRB rearrangement) remained unresolved.

The investigators reverse transcribed all of the isolated RNA, so they sequenced expressed TCRB transcripts. Here immunoSEQ multiplex PCR was the method, and the copy in TCRdb shows in-frame clones only, minus some. The sample includes roughly 170,000 clones, about an eighth of them seen just once. Trimming took off 5 bases at V and 2 bases at J, with 17 bases between the two ends. The germline gives CDR1 SGHTA, CDR2 FQGNSA. This CDR3 is 16 amino acids long. This clonotype was sampled from a woman aged 18-35 years in good health. The sample consisted of central memory CD4+ T cells from blood. The rearrangement uses TRBV7-2 and TRBJ2-3, with D possibly matching TRBD1 (6 bases). CDR3 in amino acids: CASSAGRGGDTDTQYF. The CDR3 DNA sequence: TGTGCCAGCAGCGCGGGCAGAGGGGGAGACACAGATACGCAGTATTTT. Variable domain in full (rest from reference TRBV7-2 and TRBJ2-3): GAGVSQSPSNKVTEKGKDVELRCDPISGHTALYWYRQSLGQGLEFLIYFQGNSAPDKSGLPSDRFSAERTGGSVSTLTIQRTQQEDSAVYLCASSAGRGGDTDTQYFGPGTRLTVL.